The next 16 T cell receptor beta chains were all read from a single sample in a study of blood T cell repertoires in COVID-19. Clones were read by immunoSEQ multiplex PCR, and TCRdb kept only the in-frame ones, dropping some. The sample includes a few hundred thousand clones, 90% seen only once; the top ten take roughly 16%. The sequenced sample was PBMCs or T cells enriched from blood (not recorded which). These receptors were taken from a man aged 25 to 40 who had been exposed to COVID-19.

The CDR3 region has the DNA TGTGCCAGCAGTTTAATAGGGGGCGGCACAGATACGCAGTATTTT. As protein: CASSLIGGGTDTQYF. J is TRBJ2-3 and V is TRBV27; 7 nucleotides align to TRBD1. Germline V gene data show CDR1 as MNHEY and CDR2 as SMNVEV (reference sequence). The ends lost 2 bases at V and 1 base at J; junction bases unmatched: 3. CDR3 size: 15 residues.

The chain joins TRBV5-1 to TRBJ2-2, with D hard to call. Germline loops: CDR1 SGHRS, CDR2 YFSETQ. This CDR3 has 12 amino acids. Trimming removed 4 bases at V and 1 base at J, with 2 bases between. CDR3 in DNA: TGCGCCAGCAGCCTGAACACCGGGGAGCTGTTTTTT. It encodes CASSLNTGELFF.

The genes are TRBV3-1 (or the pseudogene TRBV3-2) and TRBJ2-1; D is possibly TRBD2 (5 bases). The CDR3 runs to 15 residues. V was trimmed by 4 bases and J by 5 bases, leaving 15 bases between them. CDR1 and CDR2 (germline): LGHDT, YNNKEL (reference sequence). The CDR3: CASSLASQTHNEQFF. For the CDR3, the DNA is TGTGCCAGCAGCCTGGCTAGCCAAACGCACAATGAGCAGTTCTTC.

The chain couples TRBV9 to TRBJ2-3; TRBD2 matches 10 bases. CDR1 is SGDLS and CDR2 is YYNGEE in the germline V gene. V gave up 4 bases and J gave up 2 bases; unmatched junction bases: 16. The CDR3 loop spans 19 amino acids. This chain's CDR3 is CASSQSETGLAAVTDTQYF. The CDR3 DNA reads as TGTGCCAGCAGCCAGTCCGAAACCGGACTAGCGGCGGTCACAGATACGCAGTATTTT.

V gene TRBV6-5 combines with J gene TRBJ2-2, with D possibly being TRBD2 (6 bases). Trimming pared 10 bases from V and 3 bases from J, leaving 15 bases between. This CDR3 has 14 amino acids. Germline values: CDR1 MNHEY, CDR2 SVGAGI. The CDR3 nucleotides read TGTGCCACCCGCACGGGGGTTGACACCGGGGAGCTGTTTTTT. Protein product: CATRTGVDTGELFF.

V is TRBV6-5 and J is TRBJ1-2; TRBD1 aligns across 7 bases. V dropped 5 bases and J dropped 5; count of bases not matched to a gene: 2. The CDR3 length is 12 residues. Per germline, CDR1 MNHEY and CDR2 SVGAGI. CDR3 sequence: CASSTGEYGYTF. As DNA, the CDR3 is TGTGCCAGCAGTACAGGGGAGTATGGCTACACCTTC.

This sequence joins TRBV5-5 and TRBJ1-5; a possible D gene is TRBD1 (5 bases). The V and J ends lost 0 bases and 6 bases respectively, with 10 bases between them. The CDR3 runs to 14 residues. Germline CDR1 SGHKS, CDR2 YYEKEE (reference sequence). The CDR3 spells CASSLGGGPQPQHF. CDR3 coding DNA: TGTGCCAGCAGCTTGGGGGGCGGACCTCAGCCCCAGCATTTT.

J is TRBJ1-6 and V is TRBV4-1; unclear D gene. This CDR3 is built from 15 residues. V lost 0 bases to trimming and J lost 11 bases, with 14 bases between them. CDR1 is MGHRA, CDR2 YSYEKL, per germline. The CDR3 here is CASSQDVRIGPPLHF. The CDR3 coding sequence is TGCGCCAGCAGCCAAGATGTAAGGATTGGGCCACCCCTCCACTTT.

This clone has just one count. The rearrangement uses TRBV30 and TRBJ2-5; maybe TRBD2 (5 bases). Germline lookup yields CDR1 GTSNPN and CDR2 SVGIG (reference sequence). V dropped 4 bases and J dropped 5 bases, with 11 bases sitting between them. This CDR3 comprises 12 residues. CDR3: CAWMEARETQYF. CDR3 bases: TGTGCCTGGATGGAGGCCAGGGAGACCCAGTACTTC.

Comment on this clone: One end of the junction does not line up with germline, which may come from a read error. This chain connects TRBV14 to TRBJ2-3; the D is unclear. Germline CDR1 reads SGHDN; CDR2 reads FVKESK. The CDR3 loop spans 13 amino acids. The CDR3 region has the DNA TGTGCCAGCAGCCTAGGCTGGGCAGAGACGCAGTATTTT. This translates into CASSLGWAETQYF.

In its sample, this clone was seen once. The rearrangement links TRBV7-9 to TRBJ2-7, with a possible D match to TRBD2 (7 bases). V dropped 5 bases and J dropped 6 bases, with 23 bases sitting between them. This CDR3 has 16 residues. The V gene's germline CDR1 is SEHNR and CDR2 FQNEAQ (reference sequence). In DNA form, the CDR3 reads TGTGCCAGCAGCCTGCGGCGGGGGCGGGGCCCCCTCGAGCAGTACTTC. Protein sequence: CASSLRRGRGPLEQYF.

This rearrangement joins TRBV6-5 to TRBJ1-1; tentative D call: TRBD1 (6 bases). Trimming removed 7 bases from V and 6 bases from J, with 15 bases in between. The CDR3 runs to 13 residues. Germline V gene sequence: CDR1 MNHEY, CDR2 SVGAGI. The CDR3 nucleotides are TGTGCCAGCATGAGGTCAGGGGTCCCTGAAGCTTTCTTT. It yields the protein CASMRSGVPEAFF.

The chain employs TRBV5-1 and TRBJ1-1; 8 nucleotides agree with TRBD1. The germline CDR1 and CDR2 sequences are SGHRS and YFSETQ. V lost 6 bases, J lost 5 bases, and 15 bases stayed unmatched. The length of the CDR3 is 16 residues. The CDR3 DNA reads TGCGCCAGCACCCTTCCCAGCCCAGGGGGCTCTACTGAAGCTTTCTTT. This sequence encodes CASTLPSPGGSTEAFF.

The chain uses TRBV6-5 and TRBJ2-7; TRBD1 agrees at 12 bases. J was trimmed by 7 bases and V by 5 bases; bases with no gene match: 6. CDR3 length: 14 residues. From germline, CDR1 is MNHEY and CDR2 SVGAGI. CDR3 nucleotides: TGTGCCAGCAGTCGGGACAGGGGGCTAGGTGAGCAGTACTTC. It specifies CASSRDRGLGEQYF.

CDR3 DNA sequence: TGTGCCAGCAGCTTAGTGCGGGGGCCGCTCAATCACACAGATACGCAGTATTTT. As protein: CASSLVRGPLNHTDTQYF. This chain links TRBV11-2 with TRBJ2-3, with D possibly matching TRBD2 (7 bases). From germline, CDR1 is SGHAT and CDR2 FQNNGV. Trimming cost V 1 base and J 2 bases, with 19 bases left between them. The CDR3 is 18 amino acids.

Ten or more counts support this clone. CDR3 in DNA: TGCAGCTTTCCTCCGGCGGGGGGCACAGATACGCAGTATTTT. This codes for CSFPPAGGTDTQYF. This chain joins TRBV29-1 and TRBJ2-3; 7 bases align to TRBD2. The V segment lost 8 bases and the J segment 1 base; nucleotides outside the gene matches: 9. Germline V gives CDR1 SQVTM, CDR2 ANQGSEA. CDR3 length equals 14 residues.